This T cell receptor (beta chain) was profiled in a study of cytomegalovirus exposure and HLA in healthy donors. PCR employed 60 Vbeta and 13 Jbeta primers. Data came from immunoSEQ multiplex PCR; TCRdb stores just in-frame clones and leaves some out. Among 150,000 to 200,000 clones, approximately 80% were seen once, and the ten largest hold 1.7%. Input material: PBMCs. This TCR derives from a woman between 18 and 30 years old in good health and CMV-seronegative.

The CDR3 reads CASSLSLTDSPYEQYF. For the CDR3, the DNA is TGTGCCAGCAGTTTATCCCTAACGGACAGCCCCTACGAGCAGTACTTC. This chain joins TRBV27 and TRBJ2-7; a weak D match, TRBD1 (6 bases). V was pared by 0 bases and J by 2 bases, with 14 bases between. This CDR3 spans 16 amino acids. Germline values: CDR1 MNHEY, CDR2 SMNVEV (reference sequence).